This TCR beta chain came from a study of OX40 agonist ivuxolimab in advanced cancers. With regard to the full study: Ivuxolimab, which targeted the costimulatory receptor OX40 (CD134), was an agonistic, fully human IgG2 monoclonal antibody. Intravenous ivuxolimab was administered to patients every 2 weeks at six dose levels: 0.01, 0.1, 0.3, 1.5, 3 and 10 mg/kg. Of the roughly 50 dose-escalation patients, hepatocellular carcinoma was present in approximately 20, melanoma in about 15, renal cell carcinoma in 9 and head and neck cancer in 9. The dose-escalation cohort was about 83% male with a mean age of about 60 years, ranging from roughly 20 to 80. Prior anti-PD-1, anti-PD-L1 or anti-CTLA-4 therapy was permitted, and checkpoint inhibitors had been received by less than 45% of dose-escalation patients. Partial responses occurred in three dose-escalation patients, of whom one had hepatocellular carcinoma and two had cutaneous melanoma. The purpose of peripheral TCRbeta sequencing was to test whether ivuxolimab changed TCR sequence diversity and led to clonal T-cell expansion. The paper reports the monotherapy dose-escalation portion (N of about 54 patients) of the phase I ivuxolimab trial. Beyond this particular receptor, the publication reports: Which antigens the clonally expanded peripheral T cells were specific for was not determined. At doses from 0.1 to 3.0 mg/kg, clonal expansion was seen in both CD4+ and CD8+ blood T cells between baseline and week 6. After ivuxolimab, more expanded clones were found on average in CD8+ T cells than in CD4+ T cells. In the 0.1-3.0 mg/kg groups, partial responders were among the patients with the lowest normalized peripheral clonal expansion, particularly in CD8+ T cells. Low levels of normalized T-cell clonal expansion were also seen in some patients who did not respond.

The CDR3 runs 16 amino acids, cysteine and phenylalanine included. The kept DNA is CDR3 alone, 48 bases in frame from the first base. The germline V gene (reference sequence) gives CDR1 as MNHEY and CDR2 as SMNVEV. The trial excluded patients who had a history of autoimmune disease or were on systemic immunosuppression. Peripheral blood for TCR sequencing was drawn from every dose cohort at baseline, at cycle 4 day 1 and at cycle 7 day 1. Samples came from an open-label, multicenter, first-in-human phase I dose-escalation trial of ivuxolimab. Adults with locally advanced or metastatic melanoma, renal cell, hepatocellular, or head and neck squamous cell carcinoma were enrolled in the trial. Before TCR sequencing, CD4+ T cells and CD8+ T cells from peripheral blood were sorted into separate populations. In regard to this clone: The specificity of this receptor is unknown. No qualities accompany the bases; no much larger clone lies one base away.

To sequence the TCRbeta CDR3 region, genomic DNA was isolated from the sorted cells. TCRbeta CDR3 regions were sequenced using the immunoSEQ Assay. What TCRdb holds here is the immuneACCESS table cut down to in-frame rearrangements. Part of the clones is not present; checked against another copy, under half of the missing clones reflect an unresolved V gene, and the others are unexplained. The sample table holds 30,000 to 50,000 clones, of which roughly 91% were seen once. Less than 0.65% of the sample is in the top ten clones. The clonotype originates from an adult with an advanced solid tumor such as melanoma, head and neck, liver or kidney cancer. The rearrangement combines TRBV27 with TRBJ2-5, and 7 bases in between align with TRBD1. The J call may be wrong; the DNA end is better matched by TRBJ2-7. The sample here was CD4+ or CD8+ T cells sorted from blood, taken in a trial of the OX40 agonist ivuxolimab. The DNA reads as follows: TGTGCCAGCAGTTTTTCGTTTGGCAGGGGGTTCTACGAGCAGTACTTC. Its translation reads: CASSFSFGRGFYEQYF.